Listed below are T cell receptor beta chains from one sample, sequenced in a study of identical twins. TCRdb processed the 5' RACE reads anew with MiXCR; each CDR3 protein has one entry. The data hold about 200,000 distinct CDR3 sequences, with 6% to 7% observed a single time. Another study also made use of these data, one on T cells expressing NK-cell markers.

Specimen: CD8+ T cells sorted from blood. These receptors came from a woman aged 18-29 years in good health. Each CDR3 is given with its conserved first and last residue. D genes are given only for firm matches. Where a row states a size, it is once, few, many or the class of an expanded clone; other rows omit it.

clone size	V gene	J gene	D gene	CDR3 protein	CDR3 DNA
-	TRBV9	TRBJ2-3	-	CASSAAGASGTDTQYF	TGTGCCAGCAGCGCAGCAGGGGCTAGCGGCACAGATACGCAGTATTTT
many	TRBV6-6	TRBJ1-5	-	CASSRYSNQPQHF	TGTGCCAGCAGTAGGTATAGCAATCAGCCCCAGCATTTT
-	TRBV7-6	TRBJ2-7	TRBD2	CASSPSLAGAYEQYF	TGTGCCAGCAGCCCCTCACTAGCGGGGGCCTACGAGCAGTACTTC
few	TRBV19	TRBJ2-1	-	CASSIVWGVGYNEQFF	TGTGCCAGTAGTATAGTTTGGGGAGTTGGCTACAATGAGCAGTTCTTC
many	TRBV7-9	TRBJ2-5	-	CASSSETYQETQYF	TGTGCCAGCAGCTCCGAGACGTACCAAGAGACCCAGTACTTC
-	TRBV7-7	TRBJ2-2	-	CASSLFGGTNTGELFF	TGTGCCAGCAGCTTATTCGGCGGGACGAACACCGGGGAGCTGTTTTTT
many	TRBV12-3/TRBV12-4	TRBJ1-1	-	CASSFSGVSEAFF	TGTGCCAGCAGTTTTTCGGGGGTCTCTGAAGCTTTCTTT
many	TRBV9	TRBJ1-4	-	CASSVEGRNNEKLFF	TGTGCCAGCAGCGTAGAGGGACGGAATAATGAAAAACTGTTTTTT
-	TRBV19	TRBJ1-1	-	CASSIGPGTEAFF	TGTGCCAGTAGTATCGGGCCCGGTACTGAAGCTTTCTTT
-	TRBV7-6	TRBJ2-1	-	CASSFADNEQFF	TGTGCCAGCAGCTTTGCGGACAATGAGCAGTTCTTC
-	TRBV29-1	TRBJ1-1	-	CSVLLPPSEAFF	TGCAGCGTTCTGTTACCGCCTAGTGAGGCTTTCTTT
many	TRBV12-3/TRBV12-4	TRBJ2-3	TRBD2	CASGLAVDTQYF	TGTGCCAGCGGACTAGCGGTAGATACGCAGTATTTT
many	TRBV7-2	TRBJ2-7	-	CASRESYEQYF	TGTGCCAGCAGAGAATCCTACGAGCAGTACTTC
few	TRBV29-1	TRBJ2-1	-	CSVEVGDQFF	TGCAGCGTGGAGGTTGGTGACCAGTTCTTC
-	TRBV4-1	TRBJ2-1	TRBD1	CASSQGGTGIHEQFF	TGCGCCAGCAGCCAAGGAGGGACAGGGATCCATGAGCAGTTCTTC
-	TRBV6-2/TRBV6-3	TRBJ2-1	TRBD2	CASSAEREGNEQFF	TGTGCCAGCAGTGCCGAGCGGGAAGGGAATGAGCAGTTCTTC
many	TRBV6-1	TRBJ2-3	TRBD1	CASSPDRGTDTQYF	TGTGCCAGCAGTCCCGACAGGGGCACAGATACGCAGTATTTT
-	TRBV11-1	TRBJ2-3	TRBD2	CASSNSGTSGNPRTDTQYF	TGTGCCAGCAGCAACTCCGGGACTAGCGGGAATCCACGCACAGATACGCAGTATTTT
-	TRBV6-1	TRBJ2-1	-	CASSQGPYYNEQFF	TGTGCCAGCAGTCAAGGACCATACTACAATGAGCAGTTCTTC
few	TRBV12-3/TRBV12-4	TRBJ2-2	-	CASRPRVGQRTGELFF	TGTGCCAGCAGACCCCGCGTGGGGCAGAGGACCGGGGAGCTGTTTTTT
-	TRBV14	TRBJ2-1	TRBD2	CASSRLAGGRYNEQFF	TGTGCCAGCAGCCGACTAGCGGGGGGGCGCTACAATGAGCAGTTCTTC
-	TRBV11-2	TRBJ2-7	TRBD2	CASSFSGSNEQYF	TGTGCCAGCAGCTTTAGCGGGAGTAACGAGCAGTACTTC
-	TRBV29-1	TRBJ1-2	-	CSGTGGQTYGYTF	TGCAGCGGGACCGGTGGGCAAACCTATGGCTACACCTTC
many	TRBV12-3/TRBV12-4	TRBJ1-5	-	CASSLGGTNQPQHF	TGTGCCAGCAGTTTAGGGGGAACTAATCAGCCCCAGCATTTT
many	TRBV27	TRBJ2-7	-	CASSFQVAASGSTSYEQYF	TGTGCCAGCAGTTTCCAAGTTGCCGCATCAGGATCTACCTCCTACGAGCAGTACTTC
-	TRBV7-8	TRBJ2-1	-	CASSLDVEQFF	TGTGCCAGCAGCTTAGACGTTGAGCAGTTCTTC
few	TRBV27	TRBJ2-2	-	CASSLTPTFANTGELFF	TGTGCCAGCAGTTTAACCCCAACTTTCGCGAACACCGGGGAGCTGTTTTTT
-	TRBV29-1	TRBJ2-1	TRBD2	CSVEGLAGAISYNEQFF	TGCAGCGTTGAAGGACTAGCGGGGGCCATCTCCTACAATGAGCAGTTCTTC
-	TRBV6-5	TRBJ2-3	-	CASSYSPGADTQYF	TGTGCCAGCAGTTACTCCCCGGGGGCAGATACGCAGTATTTT
many	TRBV11-2	TRBJ2-1	-	CASSLVRPYRKREQFF	TGTGCCAGCAGCTTAGTAAGGCCCTATCGAAAGCGTGAGCAGTTCTTC
few	TRBV7-8	TRBJ2-1	TRBD2	CASSGFLAGGWNEQFF	TGTGCCAGCAGCGGGTTCCTAGCGGGAGGGTGGAATGAGCAGTTCTTC
many	TRBV6-2/TRBV6-3	TRBJ2-1	TRBD2	CASSYSTSYEQFF	TGTGCCAGCAGTTACTCGACTAGCTATGAGCAGTTCTTC
many	TRBV12-3/TRBV12-4	TRBJ2-1	TRBD2	CASSFRILAGGFDNEQFF	TGTGCCAGCAGTTTCCGAATTTTGGCGGGAGGGTTTGACAATGAGCAGTTCTTC
-	TRBV27	TRBJ2-7	TRBD1	CASSYGTGRGVYEQYF	TGTGCCAGCAGTTATGGGACAGGGAGGGGGGTCTACGAGCAGTACTTC
-	TRBV9	TRBJ1-1	-	CASSDEGAIAFF	TGTGCCAGCAGCGATGAGGGAGCGATCGCTTTCTTT
few	TRBV12-3/TRBV12-4	TRBJ1-1	TRBD1	CASSRGGVTEAFF	TGTGCCAGCAGCAGGGGGGGGGTCACTGAAGCTTTCTTT
-	TRBV18	TRBJ2-3	-	CASSFVGASTDTQYF	TGTGCCAGCTCATTTGTGGGAGCGAGCACAGATACGCAGTATTTT
few	TRBV7-9	TRBJ1-2	-	CASSSSTEIYYGYTF	TGTGCCAGCAGCTCTTCGACAGAAATCTACTATGGCTACACCTTC
many	TRBV5-1	TRBJ2-7	TRBD1	CASRDRDTYEQYF	TGCGCCAGCCGGGACAGGGATACCTACGAGCAGTACTTC
few	TRBV6-1	TRBJ2-1	-	CASSEFPYNEQFF	TGTGCCAGCAGTGAATTTCCCTACAATGAGCAGTTCTTC